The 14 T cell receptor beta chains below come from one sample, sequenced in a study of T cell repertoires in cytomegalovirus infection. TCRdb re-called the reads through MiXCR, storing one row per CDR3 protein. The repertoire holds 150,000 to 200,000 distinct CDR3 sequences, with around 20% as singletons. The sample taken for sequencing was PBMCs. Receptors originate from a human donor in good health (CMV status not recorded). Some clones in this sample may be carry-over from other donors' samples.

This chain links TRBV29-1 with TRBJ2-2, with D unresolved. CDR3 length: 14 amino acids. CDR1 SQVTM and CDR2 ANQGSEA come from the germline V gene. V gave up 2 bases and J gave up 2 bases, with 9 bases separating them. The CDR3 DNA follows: TGCAGCGTTGAAAGGGTCGCTAACACCGGGGAGCTGTTTTTT. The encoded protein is CSVERVANTGELFF.

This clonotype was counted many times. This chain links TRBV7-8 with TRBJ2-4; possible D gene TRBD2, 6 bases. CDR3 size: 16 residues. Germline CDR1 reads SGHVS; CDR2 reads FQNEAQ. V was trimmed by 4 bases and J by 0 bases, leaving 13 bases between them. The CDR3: CASSSAGGLAKNIQYF. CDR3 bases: TGTGCCAGCAGCTCCGCTGGGGGGTTAGCCAAAAACATTCAGTACTTC.

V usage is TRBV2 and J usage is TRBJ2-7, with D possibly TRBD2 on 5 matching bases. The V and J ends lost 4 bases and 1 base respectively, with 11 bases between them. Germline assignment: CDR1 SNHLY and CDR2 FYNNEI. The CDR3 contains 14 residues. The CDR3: CASSATTSSYEQYF. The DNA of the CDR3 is TGTGCCAGCAGTGCTACCACTAGTTCCTACGAGCAGTACTTC.

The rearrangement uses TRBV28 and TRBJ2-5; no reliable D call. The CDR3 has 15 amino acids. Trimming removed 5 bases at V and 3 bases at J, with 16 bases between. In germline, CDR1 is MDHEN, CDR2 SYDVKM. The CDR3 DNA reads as TGTGCCAGCAGTCCACCTTATTTACAAAAAGAGACCCAGTACTTC. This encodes CASSPPYLQKETQYF.

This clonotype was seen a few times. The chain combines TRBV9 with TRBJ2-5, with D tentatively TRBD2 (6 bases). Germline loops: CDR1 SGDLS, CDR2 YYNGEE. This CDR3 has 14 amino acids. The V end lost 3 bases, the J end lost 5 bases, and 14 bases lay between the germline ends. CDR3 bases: TGTGCCAGCAGCGGCCGGGAAGGGAGGGAGACCCAGTACTTC. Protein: CASSGREGRETQYF. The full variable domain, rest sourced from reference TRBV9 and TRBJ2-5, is DSGVTQTPKHLITATGQRVTLRCSPRSGDLSVYWYQQSLDQGLQFLIQYYNGEERAKGNILERFSAQQFPDLHSELNLSSLELGDSALYFCASSGREGRETQYFGPGTRLLVL.

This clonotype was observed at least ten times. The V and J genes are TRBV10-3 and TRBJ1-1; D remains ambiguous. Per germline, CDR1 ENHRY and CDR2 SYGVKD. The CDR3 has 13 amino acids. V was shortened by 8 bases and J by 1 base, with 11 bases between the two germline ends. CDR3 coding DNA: TGTGCCATCCGTGGAGGAGGGAACACTGAAGCTTTCTTT. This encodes CAIRGGGNTEAFF.

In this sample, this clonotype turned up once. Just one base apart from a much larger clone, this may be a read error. CDR3 sequence reads: CDSSESGTYNEQFF. The CDR3 coding sequence is TGTGACAGCAGCGAAAGCGGGACCTACAATGAGCAGTTCTTC. The chain uses TRBV7-3 and TRBJ2-1, with 7 bases lining up with TRBD2. Germline CDR1 and CDR2: SGHTA and FQGTGA. This CDR3 is 14 amino acids long.

Here the CDR3 reads CASRRTTPSTDTQYF. The CDR3, as DNA: TGTGCCAGTCGCAGAACCACCCCTAGCACAGATACGCAGTATTTT. J is TRBJ2-3 and V is TRBV19; D remains unclear. This CDR3 has 15 amino acids. V gave up 8 bases and J gave up 0 bases, with 15 bases separating them. Germline V gene sequence: CDR1 LNHDA, CDR2 SQIVND (reference sequence).

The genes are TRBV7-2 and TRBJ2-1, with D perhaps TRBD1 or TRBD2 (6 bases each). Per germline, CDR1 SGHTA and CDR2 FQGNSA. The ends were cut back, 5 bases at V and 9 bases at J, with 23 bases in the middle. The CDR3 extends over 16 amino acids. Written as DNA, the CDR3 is TGTGCCAGCAGCCTAAGGGGGACTCGCCCCCGAGGTGAGCAGTTCTTC. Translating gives CASSLRGTRPRGEQFF. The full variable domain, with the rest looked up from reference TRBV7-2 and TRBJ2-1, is GAGVSQSPSNKVTEKGKDVELRCDPISGHTALYWYRQSLGQGLEFLIYFQGNSAPDKSGLPSDRFSAERTGGSVSTLTIQRTQQEDSAVYLCASSLRGTRPRGEQFFGPGTRLTVL.

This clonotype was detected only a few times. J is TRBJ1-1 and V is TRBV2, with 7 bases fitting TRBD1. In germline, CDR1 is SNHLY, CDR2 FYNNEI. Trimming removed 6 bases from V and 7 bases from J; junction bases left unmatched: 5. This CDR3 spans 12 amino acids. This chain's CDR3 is CASSRDSYEAFF. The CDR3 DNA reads TGTGCCAGCAGCAGGGACAGTTATGAAGCTTTCTTT.

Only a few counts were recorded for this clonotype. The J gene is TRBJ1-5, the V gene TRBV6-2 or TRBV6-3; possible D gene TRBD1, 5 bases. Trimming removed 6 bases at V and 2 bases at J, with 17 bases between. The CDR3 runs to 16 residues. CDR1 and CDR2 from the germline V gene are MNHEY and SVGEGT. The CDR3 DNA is TGTGCCAGCAGCTCCGGGACCCGCTGGGGCAATCAGCCCCAGCATTTT. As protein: CASSSGTRWGNQPQHF.

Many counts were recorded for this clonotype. The CDR3 is CASSLLRQGNYGYTF. The CDR3 DNA reads as TGTGCCAGCAGCTTGCTGAGACAGGGCAACTATGGCTACACCTTC. The chain has TRBV7-2 and TRBJ1-2; TRBD1 aligns across 7 bases. CDR3 size: 15 residues. V was pared by 3 bases and J by 2 bases, with 6 bases of the junction left unmatched. Germline loops: CDR1 SGHTA, CDR2 FQGNSA.

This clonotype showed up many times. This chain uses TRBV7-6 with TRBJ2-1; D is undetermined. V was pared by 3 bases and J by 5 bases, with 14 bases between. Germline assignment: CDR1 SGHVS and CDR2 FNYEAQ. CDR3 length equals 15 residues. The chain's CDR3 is CASSFTPRVNNEQFF. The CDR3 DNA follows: TGTGCCAGCAGCTTCACACCGCGAGTGAACAATGAGCAGTTCTTC. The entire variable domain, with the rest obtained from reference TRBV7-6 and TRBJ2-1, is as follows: GAGVSQSPRYKVTKRGQDVALRCDPISGHVSLYWYRQALGQGPEFLTYFNYEAQQDKSGLPNDRFSAERPEGSISTLTIQRTEQRDSAMYRCASSFTPRVNNEQFFGPGTRLTVL.

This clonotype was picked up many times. CDR3 loop: CASSLGIPGNSPLHF. The CDR3 nucleotides are TGTGCCAGCAGCTTAGGGATCCCTGGCAATTCACCCCTCCACTTT. V usage is TRBV7-2 and J usage is TRBJ1-6; D gene uncertain. This CDR3 has 15 amino acids. V was clipped by 1 base and J by 7 bases, with 11 bases between them. CDR1 is SGHTA and CDR2 is FQGNSA in the germline V gene. Based on the CDR3 plus reference TRBV7-2 and TRBJ1-6, the full variable domain is GAGVSQSPSNKVTEKGKDVELRCDPISGHTALYWYRQSLGQGLEFLIYFQGNSAPDKSGLPSDRFSAERTGGSVSTLTIQRTQQEDSAVYLCASSLGIPGNSPLHFGNGTRLTVT.